This TCR beta chain was recorded in a study of T cells after somatic rescue of genetic block. Here immunoSEQ multiplex PCR was the method, and the copy in TCRdb shows in-frame clones only, minus some. The table has approximately 100,000 clones, 80% to 90% seen once; the top ten hold about 1.5%. CDR1 and CDR2 from the germline V gene are SEHNR and FQNEAQ (reference sequence). This CDR3 comprises 18 residues. The V gene end was trimmed by 4 bases and the J gene end by 0 bases; junction bases not matched to a gene: 6. This TCR was sampled from a woman between 18 and 29 years old. The specimen was peripheral blood mononuclear cells (PBMCs). The chain couples TRBV7-9 to TRBJ2-1, with 13 bases fitting TRBD2. CDR3 protein: CASSSGGLAGSSYNEQFF. The CDR3 DNA reads TGTGCCAGCAGCTCTGGGGGACTAGCGGGAAGCTCCTACAATGAGCAGTTCTTC. Full variable domain (missing parts from reference TRBV7-9 and TRBJ2-1): DTGVSQNPRHKITKRGQNVTFRCDPISEHNRLYWYRQTLGQGPEFLTYFQNEAQLEKSRLLSDRFSAERPKGSFSTLEIQRTEQGDSAMYLCASSSGGLAGSSYNEQFFGPGTRLTVL.